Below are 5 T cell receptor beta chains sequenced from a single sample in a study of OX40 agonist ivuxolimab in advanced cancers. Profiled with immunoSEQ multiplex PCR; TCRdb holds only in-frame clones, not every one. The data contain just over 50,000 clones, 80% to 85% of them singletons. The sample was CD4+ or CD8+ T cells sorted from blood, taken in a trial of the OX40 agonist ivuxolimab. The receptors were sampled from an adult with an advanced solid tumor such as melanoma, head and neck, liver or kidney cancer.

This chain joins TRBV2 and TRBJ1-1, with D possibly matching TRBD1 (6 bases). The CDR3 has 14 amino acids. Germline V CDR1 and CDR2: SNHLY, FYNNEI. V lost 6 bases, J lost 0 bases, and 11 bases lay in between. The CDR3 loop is CASSAGALNTEAFF. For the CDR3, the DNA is TGTGCCAGCAGCGCAGGGGCCCTGAACACTGAAGCTTTCTTT.

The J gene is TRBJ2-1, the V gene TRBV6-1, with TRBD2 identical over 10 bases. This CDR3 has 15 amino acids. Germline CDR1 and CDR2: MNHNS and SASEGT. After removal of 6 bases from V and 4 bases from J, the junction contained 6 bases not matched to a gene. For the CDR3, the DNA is TGTGCCAGCAGGAGCGGGGGGGTTATTTACAATGAGCAGTTCTTC. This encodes CASRSGGVIYNEQFF.

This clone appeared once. For the CDR3, the DNA is TGTGCCAGCAGTCCTACAGGGGTGGAGGAAAAACTGTTTTTT. It specifies CASSPTGVEEKLFF. V is TRBV7-2 and J is TRBJ1-4, with 7 bases matching TRBD1. The CDR3 spans 14 residues. The ends lost 6 bases at V and 8 bases at J; junction bases unmatched: 9. The germline V gene encodes CDR1 SGHTA and CDR2 FQGNSA.

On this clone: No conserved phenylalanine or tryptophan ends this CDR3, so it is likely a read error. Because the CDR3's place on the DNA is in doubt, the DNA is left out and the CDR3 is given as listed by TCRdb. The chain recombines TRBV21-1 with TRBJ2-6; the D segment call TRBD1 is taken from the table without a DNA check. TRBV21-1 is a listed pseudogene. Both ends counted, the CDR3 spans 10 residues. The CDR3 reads CASSPRDREE.

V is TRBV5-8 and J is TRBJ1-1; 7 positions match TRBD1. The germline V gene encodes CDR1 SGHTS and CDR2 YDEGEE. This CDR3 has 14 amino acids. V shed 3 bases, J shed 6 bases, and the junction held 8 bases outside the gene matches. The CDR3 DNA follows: TGTGCCAGCAGCTGGGGGACAGCGCTGGCTGAAGCTTTCTTT. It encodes CASSWGTALAEAFF.